A selection of T cell receptor beta chains follows, all from one sample in a study of response to subunit inactivated influenza vaccine. TCRdb reprocessed the RT-PCR reads via MiXCR and lists one record per CDR3 protein. Among over 800,000 distinct CDR3 sequences listed, around 21% were seen once. The sequences come from PBMCs from blood, collected 5 to 6 days after vaccination. These receptors originate from a man aged 50 or older who received an inactivated influenza vaccine. Both conserved end residues are trimmed from each CDR3. The listing skips clone size in some rows; elsewhere it reads once, few, many or a size class.

TRBJ1-5 few TRBV12-3/TRBV12-4 ASRRTGPDQPQH
TRBJ1-2 few TRBV6-1 ASSEGLGNYGYT
TRBJ2-4 many TRBV10-3 AISDSRGLAAKNIQY
TRBJ1-1 few TRBV4-3 ASSQDWGLNTEAF
TRBJ2-7 NA TRBV3-1 ASSQVSREQY
TRBJ2-7 many TRBV7-2 ASSPTGTGHYEQY
TRBJ1-1 NA TRBV18 ASSPYPGRSNTEAF
TRBJ2-7 NA TRBV15 ATRGAGGSYEQY
TRBJ1-1 NA TRBV6-1 ASTRPPGNTEAF
TRBJ1-2 few TRBV7-9 ASSLLQPTGGYT
TRBJ2-2 NA TRBV24-1 ATSDYRGGYTGELF
TRBJ1-1 few TRBV6-5 ASKNVNTEAF
TRBJ2-5 NA TRBV25-1 ASRPGGLVETQY
TRBJ2-3 NA TRBV20-1 SAPRAGGPRDTQY
TRBJ1-1 few TRBV27 ASSLSVGQGVAEAF
TRBJ2-5 NA TRBV15 ATSQTSGSRETQY
TRBJ2-7 few TRBV5-5 ASSYVGTAEQY
TRBJ2-1 few TRBV6-5 ASSYSRVGQGNEQF
TRBJ2-3 NA TRBV9 ASSVEHGTDTQY
TRBJ2-3 NA TRBV20-1 SARKGDLGY
TRBJ1-2 NA TRBV28 ASSSAGKNTIGYT
TRBJ2-1 few TRBV20-1 SAREGSGQIWEQF
TRBJ1-5 few TRBV4-3 ASSQGTAGNQPQH